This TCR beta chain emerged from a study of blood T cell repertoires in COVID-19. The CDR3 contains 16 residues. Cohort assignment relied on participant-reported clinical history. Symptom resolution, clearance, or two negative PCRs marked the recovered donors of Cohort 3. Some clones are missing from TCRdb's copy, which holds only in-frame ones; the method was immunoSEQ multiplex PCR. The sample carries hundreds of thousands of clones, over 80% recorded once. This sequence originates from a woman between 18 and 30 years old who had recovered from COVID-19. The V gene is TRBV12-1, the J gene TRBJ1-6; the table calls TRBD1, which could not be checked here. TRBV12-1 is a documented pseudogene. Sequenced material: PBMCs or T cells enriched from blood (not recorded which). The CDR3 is CASSFGQGWKNSPLHF. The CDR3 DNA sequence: TGTGCCAGCAGCTTTGGACAGGGGTGGAAGAATTCACCCCTCCACTTT.